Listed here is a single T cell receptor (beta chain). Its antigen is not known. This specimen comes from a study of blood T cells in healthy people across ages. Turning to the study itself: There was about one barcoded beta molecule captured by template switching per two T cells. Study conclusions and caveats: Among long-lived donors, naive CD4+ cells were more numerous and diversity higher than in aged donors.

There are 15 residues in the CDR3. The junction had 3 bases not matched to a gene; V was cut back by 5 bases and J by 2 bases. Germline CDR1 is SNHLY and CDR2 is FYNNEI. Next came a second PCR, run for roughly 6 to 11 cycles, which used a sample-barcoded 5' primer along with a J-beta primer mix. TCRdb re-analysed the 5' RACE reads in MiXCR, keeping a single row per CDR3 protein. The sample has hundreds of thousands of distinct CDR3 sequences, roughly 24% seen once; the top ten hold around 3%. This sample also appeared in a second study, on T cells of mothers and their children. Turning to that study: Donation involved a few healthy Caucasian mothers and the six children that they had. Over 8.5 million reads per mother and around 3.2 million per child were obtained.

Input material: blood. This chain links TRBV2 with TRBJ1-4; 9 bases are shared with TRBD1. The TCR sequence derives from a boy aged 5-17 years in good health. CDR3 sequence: CASSPGQGTNEKLFF. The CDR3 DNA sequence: TGTGCCAGCAGTCCCGGACAGGGGACTAATGAAAAACTGTTTTTT.